This section outlines one T cell receptor (beta chain) sequence together with its context. Generated by immunoSEQ multiplex PCR, the TCRdb table keeps only in-frame clones and is missing some. The sample has more than 65,000 clones, more than 85% seen once. V gave up 10 bases and J gave up 7 bases, with 23 bases separating them. CDR3 size: 15 residues. From germline, CDR1 is MNHNY and CDR2 SVGAGI (reference sequence). This entry belongs to a study of T cell changes during pregnancy in multiple sclerosis. The rearrangement joins TRBV6-6 to TRBJ2-4, with TRBD1 as a possible D gene (6 bases). This receptor was identified in a female donor with multiple sclerosis, enrolled in a pregnancy study. The specimen comprised peripheral blood, sampled in the first trimester of pregnancy. Here the CDR3 DNA reads TGTGCCATCGAGGAGAGGCAGGGGCTGGGGAACATTCAGTACTTC. This encodes CAIEERQGLGNIQYF.